The rows below give T cell receptor beta chains drawn from one sample of a study of beta chain features in type 1 diabetes. Some clones are missing from TCRdb's copy, which holds only in-frame ones; the method was immunoSEQ multiplex PCR. The sample lists about 700,000 clones, 13% occurring once. Sequenced material: naive CD4+ T cells from blood. These receptors all stem from a man aged 18 to 29 with type 1 diabetes. CDR3s include the opening cysteine and the closing phenylalanine or tryptophan. The order of the fields is J gene, clone size, D gene, V gene, CDR3 length, CDR3 DNA, CDR3 protein. The D gene is left open where the match is weak. Clone size appears in some rows only: once, few, many, or a class for an expanded clone.

>TRBJ1-2|-|-|TRBV7-3|15
TGTGCCAGCAGCTTGATACCGGGACGCGAGTATGGCTACACCTTC
CASSLIPGREYGYTF
>TRBJ2-3|few|-|TRBV4-1|16
TGCGCCAGCAGCCAGGCCGGACAGTACCGCACAGATACGCAGTATTTT
CASSQAGQYRTDTQYF
>TRBJ1-2|few|-|TRBV11-2|19
TGTGCCAGCAGCTTAGCTACTCTATCCCAGGGACGAGCTAACTATGGCTACACCTTC
CASSLATLSQGRANYGYTF
>TRBJ2-4|few|-|TRBV29-1|11
TGCAGCGTTGAAAGAGGATACATTCAGTACTTC
CSVERGYIQYF
>TRBJ1-1|few|TRBD1|TRBV29-1|13
TGCAGCGTCTCGGACAGGGTTATTACTGAAGCTTTCTTT
CSVSDRVITEAFF
>TRBJ2-5|few|TRBD1|TRBV10-3|14
TGTGCCATCAGTGTTGACAGGGCATCAGAGACCCAGTACTTC
CAISVDRASETQYF
>TRBJ1-4|-|-|TRBV23-1|13
TGCGCCAGCAGCGGCCTCGGGGGTGAAAAACTGTTTTTT
CASSGLGGEKLFF
>TRBJ1-2|few|-|TRBV30|11
TGTGCCTGGAGTGTATGGAGTGGCTACACCTTC
CAWSVWSGYTF
>TRBJ2-5|few|-|TRBV28|13
TGTGCCAGCAGGCCGCCCGGACGAGAGACCCAGTACTTC
CASRPPGRETQYF
>TRBJ1-2|-|TRBD1|TRBV7-9|16
TGTGCCAGCAGCCCCGGACAGGGGGCTCTAACGTATGGCTACACCTTC
CASSPGQGALTYGYTF
>TRBJ2-7|-|TRBD2|TRBV29-1|13
TGCAGCGGGGGGGGAGGAATGTTGCACGAGCAGTACTTC
CSGGGGMLHEQYF
>TRBJ1-6|few|TRBD1|TRBV10-3|17
TGTGCCATCAGTGAGTCGAGTACAGGGGGCCCTTATTCACCCCTCCACTTT
CAISESSTGGPYSPLHF